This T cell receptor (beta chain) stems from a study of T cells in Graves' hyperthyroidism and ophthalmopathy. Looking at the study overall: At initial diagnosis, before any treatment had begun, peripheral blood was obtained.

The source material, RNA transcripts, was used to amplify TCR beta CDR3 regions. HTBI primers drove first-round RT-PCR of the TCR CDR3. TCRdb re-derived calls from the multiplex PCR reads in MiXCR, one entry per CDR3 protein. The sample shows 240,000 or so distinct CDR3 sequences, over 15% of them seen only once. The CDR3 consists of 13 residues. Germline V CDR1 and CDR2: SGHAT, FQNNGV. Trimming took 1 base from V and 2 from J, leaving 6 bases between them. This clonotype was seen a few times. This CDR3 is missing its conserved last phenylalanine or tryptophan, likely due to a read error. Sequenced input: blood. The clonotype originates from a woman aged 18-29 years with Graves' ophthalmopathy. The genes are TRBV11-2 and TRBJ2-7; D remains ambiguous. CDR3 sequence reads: CASSLASAYEQYL. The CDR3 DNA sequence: TGTGCCAGCAGCTTAGCCTCGGCCTACGAGCAGTACCTC.